This T cell receptor beta chain was sequenced for a study of T cell responses to AZD1222 COVID-19 vaccine. Comments on this clone: No antigen is known for it.

V gave up 6 bases and J gave up 2 bases, with 11 bases separating them. CDR3 size: 14 residues. Germline V gives CDR1 SEHNR, CDR2 FQNEAQ (reference sequence). Generated by immunoSEQ multiplex PCR, the TCRdb table keeps only in-frame clones and is missing some. The data show about 130,000 clones, approximately 85% seen once. Study results and limitations: With two AZD1222 doses given, Spike-specific TCR breadth and depth both rose. Close to half of all spike-specific TCRs reportedly target regions of the variants that are unmutated. The donor cohort was predominantly white British with a female majority, and clonal diversity may have been underestimated.

This clonotype was sampled from an adult in good health. Sequenced here: peripheral blood, sampled on day 0 of MenACWY control vaccination. The V call is TRBV7-9, the J call TRBJ1-5; D may be TRBD1 (5 bases). In DNA, the CDR3 is TGTGCCAGCAGAATTGACAGCCGCAATCAGCCCCAGCATTTT. Encoded protein: CASRIDSRNQPQHF.